What follows are 9 T cell receptor beta chains derived from one specimen sequenced in a study of CD8+ T cells in alopecia areata. Extracted RNA was reverse transcribed, and the resulting cDNA served as sequencing template. Using immunoSEQ multiplex PCR, the repertoire was profiled, and TCRdb retains in-frame clones only, with some absent. The sample carries some 180,000 clones, 53% recorded once. Indicated treatment: oral pan-JAK inhibitor, 5-10 mg twice daily. Sequencing was performed on CD8+ T cells sorted from blood, taken at week 24, from a patient treated with tofacitinib. These receptors all stem from a human donor with alopecia areata.

The genes are TRBV19 and TRBJ1-2; no reliable D call. The germline V gene has CDR1 LNHDA and CDR2 SQIVND (reference sequence). The ends were cut back, 8 bases at V and 0 bases at J, with 13 bases in the middle. This CDR3 region has 14 residues. CDR3 nucleotides: TGTGCCAGTCTTCAACGGGGTACTAACTATGGCTACACCTTC. This codes for CASLQRGTNYGYTF.

Of note for this clone: Additional DNA sequences in this sample encode the identical CDR3. This chain joins TRBV29-1 and TRBJ1-1, with a tentative D call TRBD1 (5 bases). Germline V gives CDR1 SQVTM, CDR2 ANQGSEA. V was cut by 4 bases and J by 6 bases, with 12 bases left in between. The CDR3 loop spans 12 amino acids. For the CDR3, the DNA is TGCAGCGTTGGGACGGGGGGGGCTGAAGCTTTCTTT. This gives the protein CSVGTGGAEAFF.

This clone turned up a few times. The chain is built from TRBV15 and TRBJ1-5, with 10 bases matching TRBD1. Germline V gives CDR1 LNHNV, CDR2 YYDKDF (reference sequence). CDR3 size: 14 residues. V lost 5 bases, J lost 7 bases, and 5 bases stayed unmatched. This CDR3 reads CATSRGTGEQPQHF. CDR3 coding DNA: TGTGCCACCAGCCGTGGGACAGGGGAACAGCCCCAGCATTTT.

V is TRBV4-1 and J is TRBJ2-3; possible D gene TRBD2, 7 bases. This CDR3 contains 14 residues. The V gene lost 4 bases and the J gene lost 8 bases, with 16 bases spanning the gap. From germline, CDR1 is MGHRA and CDR2 YSYEKL. CDR3 sequence (DNA): TGCGCCAGCAGCCTAGAACGGGGGGCTCTTACGCAGTATTTT. Amino acid sequence: CASSLERGALTQYF.

There are a few counts of this clone. The chain has TRBV29-1 and TRBJ2-1; tentatively, D is TRBD1 (6 bases). Germline CDR1 and CDR2: SQVTM and ANQGSEA. CDR3 size: 14 residues. The germline V and J ends were trimmed by 1 base and 3 bases, with 10 bases remaining between them. CDR3 sequence: CSVEGTAIYNEQFF. The DNA of the CDR3 is TGCAGCGTTGAAGGGACAGCTATCTACAATGAGCAGTTCTTC.

This clone was seen more than once but under ten times. This sequence joins TRBV30 and TRBJ2-2; D is ambiguous. Germline CDR1 is GTSNPN and CDR2 is SVGIG (reference sequence). The CDR3 length is 11 residues. V lost 1 base to trimming and J lost 5 bases, with 2 bases between them. CDR3 DNA sequence: TGTGCCTGGAGTGAAACCGGGGAGCTGTTTTTT. Encoded protein: CAWSETGELFF.

The V call is TRBV6-6, the J call TRBJ2-1, with D unresolved. V gave up 0 bases and J gave up 4 bases, with 13 bases separating them. CDR3 length: 16 amino acids. CDR1 MNHNY and CDR2 SVGAGI come from the germline V gene (reference sequence). The CDR3 nucleotides read TGTGCCAGCAGTTACTCGATAGGCGCGGTTTACAATGAGCAGTTCTTC. Amino acid sequence: CASSYSIGAVYNEQFF.

V and J are TRBV7-6 and TRBJ2-7; unclear D gene. Trimming removed 4 bases at V and 0 bases at J, with 10 bases between. This CDR3 spans 14 amino acids. Germline loops: CDR1 SGHVS, CDR2 FNYEAQ. In nucleotides, the CDR3 is TGTGCCAGCAGCTCCGACTTTAGCTCCTACGAGCAGTACTTC. This translates into CASSSDFSSYEQYF.

This clone was counted only a few times. V and J are TRBV11-2 and TRBJ2-2, with 13 bases identical to TRBD2. The germline V gene has CDR1 SGHAT and CDR2 FQNNGV. V lost 5 bases and J lost 4; bases outside the gene matches: 13. The CDR3 sequence is 19 residues long. CDR3 sequence (DNA): TGTGCCAGCAGCCACTATATACTAGCGGGGGGGCGCGGCACCGGGGAGCTGTTTTTT. The encoded protein is CASSHYILAGGRGTGELFF. The variable domain in full, completed from reference TRBV11-2 and TRBJ2-2, reads EAGVAQSPRYKIIEKRQSVAFWCNPISGHATLYWYQQILGQGPKLLIQFQNNGVVDDSQLPKDRFSAERLKGVDSTLKIQPAKLEDSAVYLCASSHYILAGGRGTGELFFGEGSRLTVL.